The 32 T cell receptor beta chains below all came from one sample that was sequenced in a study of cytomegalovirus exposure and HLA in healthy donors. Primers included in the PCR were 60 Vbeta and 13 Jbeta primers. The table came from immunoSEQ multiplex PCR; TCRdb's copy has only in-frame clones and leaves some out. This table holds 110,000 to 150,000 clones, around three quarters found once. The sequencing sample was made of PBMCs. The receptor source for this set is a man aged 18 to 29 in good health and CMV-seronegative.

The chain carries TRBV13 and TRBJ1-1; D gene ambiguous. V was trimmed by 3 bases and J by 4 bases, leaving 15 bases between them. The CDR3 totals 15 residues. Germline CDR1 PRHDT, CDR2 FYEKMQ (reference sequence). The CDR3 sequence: CASSLGLGSSTEAFF. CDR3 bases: TGTGCCAGCAGCTTGGGCCTCGGCTCCAGCACTGAAGCTTTCTTT.

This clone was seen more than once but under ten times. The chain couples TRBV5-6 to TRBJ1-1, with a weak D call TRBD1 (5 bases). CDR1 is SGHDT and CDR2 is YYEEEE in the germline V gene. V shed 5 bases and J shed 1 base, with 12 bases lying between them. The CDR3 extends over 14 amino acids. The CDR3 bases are TGTGCCAGCAGAAGGGAGGGGAGGAACACTGAAGCTTTCTTT. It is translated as CASRREGRNTEAFF.

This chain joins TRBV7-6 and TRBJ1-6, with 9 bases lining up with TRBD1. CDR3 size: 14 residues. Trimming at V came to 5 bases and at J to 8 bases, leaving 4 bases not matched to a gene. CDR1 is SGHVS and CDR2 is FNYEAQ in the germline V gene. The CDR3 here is CASSPGQGDSPLHF. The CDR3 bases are TGTGCCAGCAGCCCGGGACAGGGAGATTCACCCCTCCACTTT.

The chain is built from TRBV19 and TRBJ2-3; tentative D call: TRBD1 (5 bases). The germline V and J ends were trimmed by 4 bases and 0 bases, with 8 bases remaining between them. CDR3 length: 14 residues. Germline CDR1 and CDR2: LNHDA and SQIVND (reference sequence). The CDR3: CASSSDRSTDTQYF. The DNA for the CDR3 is TGTGCCAGTAGTAGTGACAGAAGCACAGATACGCAGTATTTT.

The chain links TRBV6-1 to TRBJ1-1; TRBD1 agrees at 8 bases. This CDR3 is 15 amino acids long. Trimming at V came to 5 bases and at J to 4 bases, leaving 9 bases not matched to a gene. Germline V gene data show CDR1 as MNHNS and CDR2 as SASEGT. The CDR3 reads CASSPIQGVVTEAFF. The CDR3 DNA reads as TGTGCCAGCAGTCCAATACAGGGGGTCGTCACTGAAGCTTTCTTT.

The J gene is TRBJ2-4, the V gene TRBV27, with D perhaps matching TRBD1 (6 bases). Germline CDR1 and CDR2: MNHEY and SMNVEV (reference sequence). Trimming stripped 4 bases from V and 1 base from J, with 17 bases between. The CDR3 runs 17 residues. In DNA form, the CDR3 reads TGTGCCAGCAGTTCCATTGGGGGCAGGGAGGCCAAAAACATTCAGTACTTC. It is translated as CASSSIGGREAKNIQYF.

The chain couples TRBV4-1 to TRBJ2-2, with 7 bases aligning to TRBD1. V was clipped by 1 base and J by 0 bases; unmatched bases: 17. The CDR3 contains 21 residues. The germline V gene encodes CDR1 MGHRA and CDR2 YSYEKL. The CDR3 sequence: CASSQAAQSITGAANTGELFF. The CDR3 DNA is TGCGCCAGCAGCCAAGCGGCCCAATCCATAACAGGGGCCGCGAACACCGGGGAGCTGTTTTTT.

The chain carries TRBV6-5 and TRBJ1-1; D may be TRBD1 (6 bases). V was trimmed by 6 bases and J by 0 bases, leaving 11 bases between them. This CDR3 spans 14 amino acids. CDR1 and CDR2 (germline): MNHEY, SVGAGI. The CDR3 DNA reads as TGTGCCAGCAGCCTACAGGGTATGAACACTGAAGCTTTCTTT. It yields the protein CASSLQGMNTEAFF.

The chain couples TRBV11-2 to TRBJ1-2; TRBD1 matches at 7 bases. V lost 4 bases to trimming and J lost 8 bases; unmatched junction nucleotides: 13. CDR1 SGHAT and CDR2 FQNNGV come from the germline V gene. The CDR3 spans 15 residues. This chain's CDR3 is CASSSLRGFTGGYTF. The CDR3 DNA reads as TGTGCCAGCAGCTCACTCAGGGGGTTCACGGGAGGCTACACCTTC.

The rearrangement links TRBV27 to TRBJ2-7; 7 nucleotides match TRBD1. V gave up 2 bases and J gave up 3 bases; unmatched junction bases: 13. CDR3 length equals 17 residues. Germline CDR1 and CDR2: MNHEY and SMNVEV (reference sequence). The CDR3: CASSLLLDRPGNYEQYF. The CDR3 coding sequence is TGTGCCAGCAGTTTACTCTTGGACAGGCCGGGAAACTACGAGCAGTACTTC.

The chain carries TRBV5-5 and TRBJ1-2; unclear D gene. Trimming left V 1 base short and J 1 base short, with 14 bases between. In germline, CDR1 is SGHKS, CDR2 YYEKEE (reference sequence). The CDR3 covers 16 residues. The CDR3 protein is CASSLLAGRDNYGYTF. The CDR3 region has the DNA TGTGCCAGCAGCTTGCTAGCCGGGAGAGATAACTATGGCTACACCTTC.

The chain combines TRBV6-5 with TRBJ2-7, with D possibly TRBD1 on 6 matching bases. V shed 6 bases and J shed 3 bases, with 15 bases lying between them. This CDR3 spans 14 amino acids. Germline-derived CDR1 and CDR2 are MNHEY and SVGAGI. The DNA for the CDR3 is TGTGCCAGCAGGATGGCAGGGGCGGGCTACGAGCAGTACTTC. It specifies CASRMAGAGYEQYF.

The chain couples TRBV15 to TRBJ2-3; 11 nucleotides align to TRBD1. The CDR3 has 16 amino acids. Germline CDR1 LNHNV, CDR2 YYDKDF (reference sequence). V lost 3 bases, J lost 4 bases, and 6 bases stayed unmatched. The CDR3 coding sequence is TGTGCCACCAGCAGGGGGACAGGGGGGGTCCCAGATACGCAGTATTTT. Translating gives CATSRGTGGVPDTQYF.

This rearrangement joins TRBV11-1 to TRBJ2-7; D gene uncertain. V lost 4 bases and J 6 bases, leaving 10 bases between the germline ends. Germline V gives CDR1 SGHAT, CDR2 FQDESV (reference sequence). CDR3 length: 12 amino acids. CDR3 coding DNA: TGTGCCAGCAGCTCAGGTCTGGGCGAGCAGTACTTC. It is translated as CASSSGLGEQYF. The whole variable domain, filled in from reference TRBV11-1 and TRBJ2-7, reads EAEVAQSPRYKITEKSQAVAFWCDPISGHATLYWYRQILGQGPELLVQFQDESVVDDSQLPKDRFSAERLKGVDSTLKIQPAELGDSAMYLCASSSGLGEQYFGPGTRLTVT.

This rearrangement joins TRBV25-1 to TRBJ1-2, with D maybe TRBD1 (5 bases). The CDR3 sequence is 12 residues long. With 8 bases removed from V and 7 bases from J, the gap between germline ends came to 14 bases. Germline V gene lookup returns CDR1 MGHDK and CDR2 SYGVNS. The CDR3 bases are TGTGCCAGCTCTCAGGGTAGGGGTGGCTACACCTTC. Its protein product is CASSQGRGGYTF.

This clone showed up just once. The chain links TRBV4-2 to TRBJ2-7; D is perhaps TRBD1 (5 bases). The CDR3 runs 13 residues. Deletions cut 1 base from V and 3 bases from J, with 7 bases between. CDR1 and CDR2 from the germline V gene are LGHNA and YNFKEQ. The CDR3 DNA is TGTGCCAGCAGCCAAGGGGGCCACTACGAGCAGTACTTC. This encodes CASSQGGHYEQYF.

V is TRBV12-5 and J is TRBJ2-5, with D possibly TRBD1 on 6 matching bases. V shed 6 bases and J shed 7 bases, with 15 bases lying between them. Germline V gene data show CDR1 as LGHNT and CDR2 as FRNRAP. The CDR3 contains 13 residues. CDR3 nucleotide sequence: TGTGCTAGTGGGACGACAGGACCGGGGACCCAGTACTTC. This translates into CASGTTGPGTQYF.

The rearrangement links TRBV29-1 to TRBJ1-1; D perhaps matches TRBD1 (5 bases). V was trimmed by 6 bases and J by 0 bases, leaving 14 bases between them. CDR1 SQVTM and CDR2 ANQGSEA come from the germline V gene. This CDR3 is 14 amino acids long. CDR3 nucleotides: TGCAGCGTCGCCTGGGGGGATGTGAACACTGAAGCTTTCTTT. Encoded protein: CSVAWGDVNTEAFF.

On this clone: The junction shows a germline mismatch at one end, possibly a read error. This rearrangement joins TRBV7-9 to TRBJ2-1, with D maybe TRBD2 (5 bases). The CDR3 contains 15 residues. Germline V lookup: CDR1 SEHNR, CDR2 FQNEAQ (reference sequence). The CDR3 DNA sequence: TGTTCCAGCAGCTTAGCGCTGGACCCCGGGGATGAGCAGTTCTTC. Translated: CSSSLALDPGDEQFF.

CDR3 loop: CATSRADGSAYNSPLHF. The CDR3 nucleotides are TGTGCCACCAGCAGAGCCGACGGGAGTGCCTATAATTCACCCCTCCACTTT. The chain joins TRBV15 to TRBJ1-6, with D unclear. The CDR3 spans 17 residues. V lost 1 base, J lost 2 bases, and 12 bases lay in between. The germline CDR1 and CDR2 sequences are LNHNV and YYDKDF (reference sequence).

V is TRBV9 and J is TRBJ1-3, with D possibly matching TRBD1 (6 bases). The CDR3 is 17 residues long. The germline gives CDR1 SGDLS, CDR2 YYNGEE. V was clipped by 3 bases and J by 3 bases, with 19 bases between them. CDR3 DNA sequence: TGTGCCAGCAGCGAGCCCGTAGCGGGGGCGCGTGGAAACACCATATATTTT. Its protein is CASSEPVAGARGNTIYF.

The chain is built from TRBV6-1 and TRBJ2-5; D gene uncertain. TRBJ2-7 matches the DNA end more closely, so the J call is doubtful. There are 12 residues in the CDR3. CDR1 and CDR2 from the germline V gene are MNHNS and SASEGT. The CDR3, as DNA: TGTGCCAGCAGTGAAATCCCTTACGAGCAGTACTTC. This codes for CASSEIPYEQYF.

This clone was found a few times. The CDR3 nucleotides read TGTGCCAGTAGTATCGCAGGACAGGGAGGAGAGACCCAGTACTTC. Protein product: CASSIAGQGGETQYF. This sequence joins TRBV19 and TRBJ2-5; TRBD1 matches at 8 bases. This CDR3 comprises 15 residues. After removal of 3 bases from V and 4 bases from J, the junction contained 7 bases not matched to a gene. Looked up from germline, CDR1 is LNHDA and CDR2 is SQIVND (reference sequence).

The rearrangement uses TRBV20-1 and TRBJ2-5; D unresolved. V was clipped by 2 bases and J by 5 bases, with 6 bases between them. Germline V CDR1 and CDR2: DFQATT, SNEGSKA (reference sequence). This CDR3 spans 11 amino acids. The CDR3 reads CSARQIETQYF. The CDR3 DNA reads TGCAGTGCTAGACAAATCGAGACCCAGTACTTC.

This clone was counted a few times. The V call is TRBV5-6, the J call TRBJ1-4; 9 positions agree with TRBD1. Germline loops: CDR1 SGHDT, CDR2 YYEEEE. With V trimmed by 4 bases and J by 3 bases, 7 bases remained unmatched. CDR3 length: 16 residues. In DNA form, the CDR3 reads TGTGCCAGCAGCCACCGGGACAGGGAGGCTAATGAAAAACTGTTTTTT. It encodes CASSHRDREANEKLFF.

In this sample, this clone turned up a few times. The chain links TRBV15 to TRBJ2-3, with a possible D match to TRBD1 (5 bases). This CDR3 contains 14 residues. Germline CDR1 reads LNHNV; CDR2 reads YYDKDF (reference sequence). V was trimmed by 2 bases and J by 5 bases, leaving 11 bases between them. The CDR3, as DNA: TGTGCCACCAGCAGATCCCTTAGGGGAGATACGCAGTATTTT. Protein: CATSRSLRGDTQYF.

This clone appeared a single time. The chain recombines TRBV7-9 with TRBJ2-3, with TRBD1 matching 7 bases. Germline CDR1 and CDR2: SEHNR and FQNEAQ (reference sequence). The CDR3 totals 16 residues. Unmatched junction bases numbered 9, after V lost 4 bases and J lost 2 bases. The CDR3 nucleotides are TGTGCCAGCAGCTCCCCCCAGGGGGTCCTCACAGATACGCAGTATTTT. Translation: CASSSPQGVLTDTQYF.

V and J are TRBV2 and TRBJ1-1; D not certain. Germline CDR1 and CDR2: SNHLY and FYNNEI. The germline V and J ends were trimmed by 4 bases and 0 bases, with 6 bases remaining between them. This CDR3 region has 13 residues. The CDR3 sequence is CASSGNMNTEAFF. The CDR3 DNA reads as TGTGCCAGCAGTGGAAACATGAACACTGAAGCTTTCTTT.

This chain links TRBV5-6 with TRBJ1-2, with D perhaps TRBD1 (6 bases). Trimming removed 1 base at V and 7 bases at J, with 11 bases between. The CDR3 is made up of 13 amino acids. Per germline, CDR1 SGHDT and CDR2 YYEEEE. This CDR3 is CASSLPAGAGYTF. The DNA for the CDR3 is TGTGCCAGCAGCTTGCCCGCAGGGGCTGGCTACACCTTC.

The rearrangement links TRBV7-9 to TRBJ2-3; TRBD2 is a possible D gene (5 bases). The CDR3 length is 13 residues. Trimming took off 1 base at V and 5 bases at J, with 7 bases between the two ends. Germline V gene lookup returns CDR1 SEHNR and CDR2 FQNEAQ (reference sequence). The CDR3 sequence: CASSLVGLDTQYF. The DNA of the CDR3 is TGTGCCAGCAGCTTAGTAGGACTAGATACGCAGTATTTT. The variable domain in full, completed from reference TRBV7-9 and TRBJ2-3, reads DTGVSQNPRHKITKRGQNVTFRCDPISEHNRLYWYRQTLGQGPEFLTYFQNEAQLEKSRLLSDRFSAERPKGSFSTLEIQRTEQGDSAMYLCASSLVGLDTQYFGPGTRLTVL.

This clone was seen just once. In DNA form, the CDR3 reads TGTGCCAGCAGTGACTCAGCGGGGGACACAGATACGCAGTATTTT. It encodes CASSDSAGDTDTQYF. The chain recombines TRBV6-4 with TRBJ2-3, with 8 bases aligning to TRBD2. The CDR3 is 15 amino acids. V lost 0 bases, J lost 2 bases, and 1 base stayed unmatched. The germline V gene has CDR1 MRHNA and CDR2 SNTAGT.

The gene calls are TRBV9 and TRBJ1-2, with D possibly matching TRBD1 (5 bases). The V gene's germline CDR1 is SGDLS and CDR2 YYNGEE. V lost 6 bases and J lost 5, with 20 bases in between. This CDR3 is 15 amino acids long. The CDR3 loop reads CASTRSWGGGYGYTF. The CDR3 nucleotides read TGTGCCAGCACCCGTAGTTGGGGCGGCGGTTATGGCTACACCTTC.